A selection of T cell receptor beta chains follows, all from one sample in a study of cytomegalovirus exposure and HLA in healthy donors. TCRdb's table, derived via immunoSEQ multiplex PCR, lists solely in-frame clones and lacks some. This sample has 150,000 or so clones; about three quarters occur once, and the top ten carry 3% to 4%. The sequenced sample was PBMCs. Receptors originate from a woman aged 40-49 years in good health and CMV-seronegative. Both conserved end residues are part of each CDR3. The D gene is left open where the match is weak. Part of the rows lack a size; the others show once, few, many or a class for expanded clones.

CDR3 length	D gene	clone size	V gene	J gene	CDR3 DNA	CDR3 protein
15	NA	NA	TRBV6-6	TRBJ1-6	TGTGCCAGCAGTCAGGACATCCCGGGGGATTCACCCCTCCACTTT	CASSQDIPGDSPLHF
15	TRBD1	NA	TRBV28	TRBJ2-7	TGTGCCAGCAGCCTACCCGGGACAGGGCCCTACGAGCAGTACTTC	CASSLPGTGPYEQYF
14	TRBD1	NA	TRBV7-9	TRBJ1-5	TGTGCCAGCAGCGGGATAACAGGGGAGCAGCCCCAGCATTTT	CASSGITGEQPQHF
15	TRBD1	NA	TRBV4-2	TRBJ2-1	TGTGCCAGCAGCCAAGATGGGCAGGGGGTGGATGAGCAGTTCTTC	CASSQDGQGVDEQFF
14	TRBD2	NA	TRBV29-1	TRBJ2-5	TGCAGCGTTGAAGATTTCGGGTCGGGGGGGACCCAGTACTTC	CSVEDFGSGGTQYF
12	TRBD1	once	TRBV11-3	TRBJ2-1	TGTGCCAGCAGCTCAGGGGGAAATGAGCAGTTCTTC	CASSSGGNEQFF
14	NA	NA	TRBV6-5	TRBJ2-5	TGTGCCAGCAGTTCCATAGCGGCTCAAGAGACCCAGTACTTC	CASSSIAAQETQYF
14	NA	NA	TRBV4-1	TRBJ1-2	TGCGCCAGCAGCCTGACAGCTTTCCACTATGGCTACACCTTC	CASSLTAFHYGYTF
14	NA	NA	TRBV19	TRBJ1-1	TGTGCCAGTAAACGACAGGAGCCGTACACTGAAGCTTTCTTT	CASKRQEPYTEAFF
15	TRBD2	once	TRBV5-1	TRBJ2-2	TGCGCCAGCAGCCCGCGGACTAGCAGCACCGGGGAGCTGTTTTTT	CASSPRTSSTGELFF
16	NA	NA	TRBV11-3	TRBJ2-7	TGTGCCAGCAGCTTAGACAAGATCGGGGGATTCTACGAGCAGTACTTC	CASSLDKIGGFYEQYF
11	TRBD1	NA	TRBV30	TRBJ1-2	TGTGCCTGGAGCCATGGGACAGGGTCTACCTTC	CAWSHGTGSTF
16	TRBD1	NA	TRBV18	TRBJ2-7	TGTGCCAGCTCACCACCTAGGAGGGACAGGGGCCACGAGCAGTACTTC	CASSPPRRDRGHEQYF
12	NA	NA	TRBV2	TRBJ2-5	TGTGCCAGCAGTGCCGTTCAAGAGACCCAGTACTTC	CASSAVQETQYF
15	NA	NA	TRBV6-5	TRBJ2-7	TGTGCCAGCAGTATAACTCAAGCTAGTCCCCGGGAGCAGTACTTC	CASSITQASPREQYF
16	NA	NA	TRBV25-1	TRBJ1-1	TGTGCCAGCAGTGGACACACAGGGACCATGAACACTGAAGCTTTCTTT	CASSGHTGTMNTEAFF
13	TRBD1	NA	TRBV25-1	TRBJ1-1	TGTGCCAGCAGTGAACCTGTGACAGGGCTAGCTTTCTTT	CASSEPVTGLAFF
14	NA	NA	TRBV5-6	TRBJ1-2	TGTGCCAGCAGCTTGATCGCGCTTACCTATGGCTACACCTTC	CASSLIALTYGYTF
13	NA	NA	TRBV6-5	TRBJ1-5	TGTGCCAGCAGTTTCTCACAGGGTTGGCCCCAGCATTTT	CASSFSQGWPQHF
14	NA	once	TRBV5-6	TRBJ1-2	TGTGCCAGCAGCCGGATAGGGGAGGGCTATGGCTACACCTTC	CASSRIGEGYGYTF
15	TRBD2	NA	TRBV11-1	TRBJ2-3	TGTGCCAGCAGCTCGTTAGCGGGAGGGCCGTATACGCAGTATTTT	CASSSLAGGPYTQYF
12	NA	few	TRBV28	TRBJ1-1	TGTGCCAGCAGTTCCACCCGGAGTGAAGCTTTCTTT	CASSSTRSEAFF
16	TRBD2	NA	TRBV5-1	TRBJ2-5	TGCGCCAGCAGCTTGGGCGGGGGAAATTCTCAAGAGACCCAGTACTTC	CASSLGGGNSQETQYF
17	NA	NA	TRBV7-9	TRBJ2-3	TGTGCCAGCAGCTTAGGTAGGGAGGAGCGAGGCACAGATACGCAGTATTTT	CASSLGREERGTDTQYF
13	TRBD1	NA	TRBV29-1	TRBJ1-1	TGCAGCGTTAAATCGACAGGGTCGGCTGAAGCTTTCTTT	CSVKSTGSAEAFF
12	TRBD1	NA	TRBV9	TRBJ1-2	TGTGCCAGCAACGGACAGGGGGGCGGCTACACCTTC	CASNGQGGGYTF
18	TRBD2	once	TRBV28	TRBJ2-2	TGTGCCAGCAGGGAAGCGGGAGGGCCGGTTTCGAACACCGGGGAGCTGTTTTTT	CASREAGGPVSNTGELFF
15	TRBD2	NA	TRBV7-6	TRBJ2-7	TGTGCCAGCAGCCGGCGGGGGGGGGATAACTACGAGCAGTACTTC	CASSRRGGDNYEQYF
16	NA	few	TRBV5-6	TRBJ1-4	TGTGCCAGCAGCTTGCGGGTAGGACTCTCGAATGAAAAACTGTTTTTT	CASSLRVGLSNEKLFF
16	TRBD2	NA	TRBV5-1	TRBJ2-3	TGCGCCAGCAGCTTTGGGCCTAGCGGGAGCACAGATACGCAGTATTTT	CASSFGPSGSTDTQYF
17	TRBD2	NA	TRBV9	TRBJ2-1	TGTGCCAGCAGCGTCGGGACTAGCGGGAGGGGCTACAATGAGCAGTTCTTC	CASSVGTSGRGYNEQFF
16	TRBD2	NA	TRBV7-6	TRBJ2-1	TGTGCCAGCAGCTTGGAGGGGACTAGCGCCTACAATGAGCAGTTCTTC	CASSLEGTSAYNEQFF
14	NA	NA	TRBV29-1	TRBJ2-2	TGCAGCGTTGAAGGGGAGAGATCCACCGGGGAGCTGTTTTTT	CSVEGERSTGELFF
16	NA	NA	TRBV7-7	TRBJ2-7	TGTGCTAGCAGCTCATCAAGACTAGTGGGTCCCTACGAGCAGTACTTC	CASSSSRLVGPYEQYF
12	TRBD2	NA	TRBV7-7	TRBJ2-7	TGTGCCACCCGGGAGGGGGGGCCCGAGCAGTACTTC	CATREGGPEQYF
14	TRBD1	few	TRBV5-1	TRBJ2-1	TGCGCCAGCAGCTTCGGACAGGGGGAGAATGAGCAGTTCTTC	CASSFGQGENEQFF
14	TRBD1	NA	TRBV19	TRBJ2-7	TGTGCCAGTAGTCCAGGGACAGCCCCCACCGAGCAGTACTTC	CASSPGTAPTEQYF
14	NA	NA	TRBV30	TRBJ1-2	TGTGCCTGGAGGAGAGGGATAGGGGGCTATGGCTACACCTTC	CAWRRGIGGYGYTF
18	TRBD1	few	TRBV7-9	TRBJ2-6	TGTGCCAGCAGCTTAATGACAGGGGCGGGGTCTGGGGCCAACGTCCTGACTTTC	CASSLMTGAGSGANVLTF
16	TRBD1	NA	TRBV5-1	TRBJ2-3	TGCGCCAGCAGCACGGGCTCGACAGGGAACACAGATACGCAGTATTTT	CASSTGSTGNTDTQYF